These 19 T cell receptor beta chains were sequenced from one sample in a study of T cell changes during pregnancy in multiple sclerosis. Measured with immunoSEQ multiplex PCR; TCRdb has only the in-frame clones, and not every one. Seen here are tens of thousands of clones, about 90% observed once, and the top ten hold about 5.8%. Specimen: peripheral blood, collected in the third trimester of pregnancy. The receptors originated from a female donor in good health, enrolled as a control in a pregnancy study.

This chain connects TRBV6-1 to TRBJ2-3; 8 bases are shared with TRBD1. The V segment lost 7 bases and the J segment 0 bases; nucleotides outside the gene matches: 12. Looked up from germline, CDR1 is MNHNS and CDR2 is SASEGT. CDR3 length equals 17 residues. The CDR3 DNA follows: TGTGCCAGCAATGACGGGACAGGTCGGTCTAGCACAGATACGCAGTATTTT. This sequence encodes CASNDGTGRSSTDTQYF.

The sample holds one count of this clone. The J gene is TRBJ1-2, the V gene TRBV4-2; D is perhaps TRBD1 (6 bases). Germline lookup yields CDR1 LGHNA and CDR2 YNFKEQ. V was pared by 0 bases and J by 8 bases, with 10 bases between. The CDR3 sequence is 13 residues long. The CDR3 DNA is TGTGCCAGCAGCCAAGACAGGGGAGAAGGCTACACCTTC. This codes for CASSQDRGEGYTF.

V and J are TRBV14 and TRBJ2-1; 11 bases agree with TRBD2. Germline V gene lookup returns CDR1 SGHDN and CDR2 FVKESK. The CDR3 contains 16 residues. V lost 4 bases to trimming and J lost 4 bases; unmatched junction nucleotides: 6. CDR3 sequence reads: CASSLDPSGGYNEQFF. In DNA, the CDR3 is TGTGCCAGCAGCCTGGACCCTAGCGGGGGGTACAATGAGCAGTTCTTC.

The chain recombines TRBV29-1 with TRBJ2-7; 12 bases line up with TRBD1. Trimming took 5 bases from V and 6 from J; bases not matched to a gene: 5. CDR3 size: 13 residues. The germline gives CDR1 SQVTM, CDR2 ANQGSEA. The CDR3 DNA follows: TGCAGCGTTCACGGGACAGGGGGCTCCGAGCAGTACTTC. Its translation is CSVHGTGGSEQYF.

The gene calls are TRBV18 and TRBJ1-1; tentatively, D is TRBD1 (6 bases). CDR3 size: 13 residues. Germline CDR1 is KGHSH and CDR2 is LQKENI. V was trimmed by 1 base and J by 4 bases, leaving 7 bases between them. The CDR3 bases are TGTGCCAGCTCACCACTAGGGGGCACTGAAGCTTTCTTT. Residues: CASSPLGGTEAFF.

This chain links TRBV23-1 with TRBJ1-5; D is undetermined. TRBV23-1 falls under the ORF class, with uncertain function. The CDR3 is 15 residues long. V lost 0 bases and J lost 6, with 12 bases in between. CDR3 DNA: TGCGCCAGCAGTCAATCGGTACAGTCCGGTCAGCCCCAGCATTTT. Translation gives CASSQSVQSGQPQHF.

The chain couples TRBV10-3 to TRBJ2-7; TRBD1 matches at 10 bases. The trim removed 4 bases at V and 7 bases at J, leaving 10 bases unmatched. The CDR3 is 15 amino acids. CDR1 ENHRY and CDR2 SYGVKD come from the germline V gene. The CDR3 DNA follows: TGTGCCATCAGTGGTCGACAGGGGGCAACGGGGGAGCAGTACTTC. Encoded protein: CAISGRQGATGEQYF.

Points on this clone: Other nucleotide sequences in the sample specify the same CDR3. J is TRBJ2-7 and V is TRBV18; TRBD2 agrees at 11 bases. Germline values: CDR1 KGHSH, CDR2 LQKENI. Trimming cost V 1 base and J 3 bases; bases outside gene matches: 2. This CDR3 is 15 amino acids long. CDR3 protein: CASSPRTSGSYEQYF. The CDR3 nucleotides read TGTGCCAGCTCACCACGAACTAGCGGGAGCTACGAGCAGTACTTC.

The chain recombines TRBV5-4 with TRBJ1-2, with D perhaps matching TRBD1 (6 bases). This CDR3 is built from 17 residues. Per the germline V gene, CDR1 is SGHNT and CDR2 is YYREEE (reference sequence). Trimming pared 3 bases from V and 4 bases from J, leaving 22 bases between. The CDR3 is CASSSSTTGLHAYGYTF. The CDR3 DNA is TGTGCCAGCAGCTCCTCGACTACAGGGTTACATGCCTATGGCTACACCTTC.

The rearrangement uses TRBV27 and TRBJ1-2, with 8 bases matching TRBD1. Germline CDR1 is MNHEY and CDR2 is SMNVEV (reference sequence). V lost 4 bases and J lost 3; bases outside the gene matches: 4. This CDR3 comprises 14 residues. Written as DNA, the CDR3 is TGTGCCAGCAGTTATCAGGGGGCCGACTATGGCTACACCTTC. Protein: CASSYQGADYGYTF.

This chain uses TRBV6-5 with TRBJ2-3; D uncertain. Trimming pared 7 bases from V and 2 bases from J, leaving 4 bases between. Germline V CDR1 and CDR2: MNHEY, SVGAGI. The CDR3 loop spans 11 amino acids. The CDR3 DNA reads TGTGCCAGCACCCACACAGATACGCAGTATTTT. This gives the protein CASTHTDTQYF.

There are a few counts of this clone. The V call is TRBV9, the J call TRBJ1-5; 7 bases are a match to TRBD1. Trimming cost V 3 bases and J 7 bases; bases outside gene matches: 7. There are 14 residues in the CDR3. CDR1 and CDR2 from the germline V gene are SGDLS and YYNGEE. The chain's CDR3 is CASSDGTAGQPQHF. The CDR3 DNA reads TGTGCCAGCAGCGATGGGACAGCAGGCCAGCCCCAGCATTTT.

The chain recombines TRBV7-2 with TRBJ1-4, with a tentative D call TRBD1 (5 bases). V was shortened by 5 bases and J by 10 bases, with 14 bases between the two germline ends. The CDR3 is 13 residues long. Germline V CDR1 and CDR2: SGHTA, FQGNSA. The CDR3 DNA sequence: TGTGCCAGCAGCCTCGGGGGGGATGCAAAACTGTTTTTT. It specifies CASSLGGDAKLFF.

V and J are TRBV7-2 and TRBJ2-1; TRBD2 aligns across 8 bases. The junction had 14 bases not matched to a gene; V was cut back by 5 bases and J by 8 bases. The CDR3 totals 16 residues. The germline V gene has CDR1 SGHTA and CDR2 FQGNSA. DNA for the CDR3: TGTGCCAGCAGCACCCCGGGACTAGGGAGTCGCTATGAGCAGTTCTTC. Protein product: CASSTPGLGSRYEQFF.

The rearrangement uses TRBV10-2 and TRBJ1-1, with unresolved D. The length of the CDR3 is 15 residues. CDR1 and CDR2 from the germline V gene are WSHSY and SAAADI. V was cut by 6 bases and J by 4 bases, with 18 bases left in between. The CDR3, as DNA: TGCGCCAGCAGGGCGGTCGAGGGCGCGGGCACTGAAGCTTTCTTT. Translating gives CASRAVEGAGTEAFF.

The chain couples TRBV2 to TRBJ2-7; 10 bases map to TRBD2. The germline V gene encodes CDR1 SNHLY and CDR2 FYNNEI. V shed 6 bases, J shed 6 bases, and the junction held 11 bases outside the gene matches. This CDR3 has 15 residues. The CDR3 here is CASRGASGSYSEQYF. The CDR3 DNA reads TGTGCCAGCAGGGGGGCTAGCGGGAGTTATTCCGAGCAGTACTTC.

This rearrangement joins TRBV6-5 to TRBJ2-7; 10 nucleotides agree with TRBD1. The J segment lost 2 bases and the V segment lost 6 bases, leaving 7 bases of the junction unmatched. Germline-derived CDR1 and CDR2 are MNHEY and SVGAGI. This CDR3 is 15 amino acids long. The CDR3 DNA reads TGTGCCAGCAGAACCGGGACAGGGGCGGCCTACGAGCAGTACTTC. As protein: CASRTGTGAAYEQYF.

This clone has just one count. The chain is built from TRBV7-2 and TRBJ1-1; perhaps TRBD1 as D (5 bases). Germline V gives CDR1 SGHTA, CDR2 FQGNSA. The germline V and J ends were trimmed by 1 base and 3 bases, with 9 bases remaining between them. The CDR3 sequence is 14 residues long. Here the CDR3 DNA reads TGTGCCAGCAGCTTAGGACAGTCATACACTGAAGCTTTCTTT. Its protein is CASSLGQSYTEAFF.

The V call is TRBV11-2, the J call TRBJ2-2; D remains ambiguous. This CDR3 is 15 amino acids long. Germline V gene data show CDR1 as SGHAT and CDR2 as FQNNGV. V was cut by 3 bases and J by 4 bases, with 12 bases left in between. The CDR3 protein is CASSLVSRSTGELFF. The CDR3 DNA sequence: TGTGCCAGCAGCTTGGTCAGTCGAAGCACCGGGGAGCTGTTTTTT.